This TCR beta chain is from a study of cytomegalovirus exposure and HLA in healthy donors (TCRdb year 2017). Study-level background: An earlier analysis of around 600 of the donors reported roughly 270 Gb of sequence data and 100 million to 130 million unique TCR beta sequences from about 179 million T cells. Approximately 330 gigabases of sequencing data and 91 million or so unique TCR sequences made up an early release that covered several hundred HLA-typed donors. Of the approximately 400 genotyped donors, over 65% fell in the genetic ancestry cluster associated with self-reported Caucasian donors. The study was designed to test whether signatures of past pathogen exposure could be identified by cataloging public T cell receptors. The study profiled the T cell repertoires of 500 to 800 subjects by immunosequencing and related them to cytomegalovirus serostatus. In addition to the first cohort of around 670 subjects, a separate validation cohort of 130 or so different subjects was used. To predict cytomegalovirus infection status, the study brought together high-throughput TCR immunosequencing, statistical association of individual TCRs with disease status, and machine learning. In a later analysis, previously published TCR beta repertoires from several hundred donors were re-analyzed and high-resolution HLA genotyping was added so that TCR occurrence patterns could be studied. In the later analysis, no new phenotypic data were used to find candidate immune exposures; instead, reliance was placed on TCR beta sequences and their occurrence across donors. An earlier analysis of some 600 of the donors applied high-throughput TCR beta sequencing to assess whether each TCR beta V gene segment acted as functional or pseudogenic. Donor age, sex, ethnicity and CMV serostatus were compiled together with the repertoire data. A later genetic analysis used genome-wide SNP genotypes for about three fifths of the 666 donors, treating that subset as a discovery cohort. All discovery cohort repertoires had been generated on a single sequencing platform. HLA typing covered class I and class II loci at four-digit resolution. The number of donors typed differed by locus, with about 629-630 for A, B, C, DRB1 and DQB1, 522 for DQA1, about 610 for DPA1, and some 440 for DPB1. Five DR-DQ haplotypes were handled as single units for association and clustering, since linkage in the cohort was strong. Among several hundred genotyped donors of the cohort, an average of approximately 240,000 unique TCR beta nucleotide sequences was sequenced per donor, of which about 19% were non-productive. Broad study findings and their caveats: A later analysis found that TCR association rates varied across HLA loci, with DRB1 alleles showing the most associated TCRs and HLA-C alleles the fewest. A later analysis associated about 17,000 TCR beta sequences with specific HLA alleles at a false discovery rate of 0.05. Some 16 rarely observed V segments, including chromosome 9 orphons, were excluded from the earlier analysis of a few hundred of the donors because counts were too low. Most TCR sequences were seen in very few donors, while some public TCRs were found in many individuals. V-gene and J-gene trimming of TCR beta chains was associated with a missense DCLRE1C variant in a later genetic analysis, and the association was replicated in an independent cohort. According to the authors, the approach could potentially be generalized to other disease states and immunological phenotypes. Roughly uniform sequencing depth across donors was assumed in presence/absence analyses, although this assumption may not hold. An earlier analysis of several hundred of the donors showed that most TCR beta V segments appeared in productive rearrangements either about 87% or about 30% of the time, which broadly matched IMGT annotations. When HLA alleles, especially DR and DQ, strongly co-occurred, TCR associations were difficult to assign to individual alleles. Because HLA typing was missing for some donors at each locus, association tests included only the typed subset. In this cohort, only TCR beta chains were sequenced, and detectable features were limited by the absence of alpha or paired-chain data. Most CMV-associated TCR beta chains appeared to be HLA-restricted in a later analysis, and the HLA associations seemed to be driven largely by CMV exposure. The study gave a list of 150 to 200 TCR beta chains associated with cytomegalovirus. A further reported finding was that TCR beta sequences accurately predicted the HLA-A and HLA-B alleles for most subjects in the first cohort. Compared with the roughly 670-donor mean, donors in an Asian-associated ancestry cluster had fewer N-insertions in productive TCRs, according to a later genetic analysis. A later analysis reported that several top co-occurrence clusters appeared linked to parvovirus B19, influenza, CMV and Epstein-Barr virus. Correlated functional status among segregating V segments might reflect linkage disequilibrium, but an unknown experimental factor could not be ruled out. In a later analysis, HLA-associated TCR beta chains showed more clonal expansion and lower generation probabilities than non-associated chains that were equally common. The classifier was reported to diagnose cytomegalovirus status with high specificity and sensitivity in both the original cohort and the validation cohort. Immune exposure information for the cohort was limited to CMV serostatus. A group of highly shared sequence variants was considered likely to be a technical artifact of the sequencing pipeline. Some IMGT-functional V segments, including TRBV6-2 and TRBV6-3, could not be distinguished by the 87-base-pair reads and were therefore excluded. In vitro tests confirmed that a few of the cytomegalovirus-associated TCR beta chains recognize cytomegalovirus antigens.

Preparation of the library involved the immunoSEQ multiplex PCR assay. A mixture of 60 forward primers for TCR Vbeta segments and 13 reverse primers for TCR Jbeta segments was used in the multiplex PCR. The CDR3 region of rearranged TCR beta genes was amplified from genomic DNA with a multiplex PCR assay. Amplified TCR beta libraries were sequenced as 87-base-pair reads on the Illumina HiSeq System. As for the original processing: A later analysis counted tens of millions of unique TCR beta chains across the 640 or so repertoires, and 10 million to 12 million of these chains were shared by at least two donors. Raw reads were error-corrected and collapsed into unique sequences by a nearest-neighbor algorithm in which closely related sequences were merged to remove PCR and sequencing errors. CDR3 sequences were aligned to IMGT reference sequences to assign V, D and J gene segments. For a sequence to be retained, a match of at least six nucleotides to both a V gene segment and a J gene segment was required. A rearrangement counted as productive if the CDR3 had no stop codons and remained in frame with V and J, and every other rearrangement counted as non-productive. Following IMGT convention, CDR3 was defined as the stretch from the second conserved V-encoded cysteine to the conserved J-encoded phenylalanine. The earlier analysis of approximately 500 of the donors excluded sequences that lacked an unambiguous match to a single V gene segment. An earlier analysis of just under 600 of the donors called V segments functional above 56.7% productive rearrangements and segregating when the between-donor standard deviation exceeded 5%. A statistical classification framework was developed to diagnose cytomegalovirus status using the catalog of TCR beta chain sequences. In a later analysis, V and J genes were assigned by comparing TCR nucleotide sequences against IMGT/GENE-DB human TR gene sequences. Using the TCRdist pipeline, a later analysis assigned CDR3 sequences along with most-parsimonious VDJ recombination scenarios. In a later analysis, each TCR beta chain was defined by its CDR3 amino acid sequence together with its V-gene family, and reads without a unique V-gene family were excluded. To address suspected cross-contamination and a sequencing artifact, a later analysis removed around 600 highly shared, low-generation-probability nucleotide sequences. For each public chain, a later analysis derived a clonal expansion index from normalized ranks of inferred template counts within each repertoire. A later analysis computed generation probabilities with a VDJ recombination model fitted to out-of-frame rearrangements, and checked the results against IGoR. A later analysis scored TCR-TCR, TCR-HLA and TCR-CMV co-occurrence with hypergeometric tests, applying a repertoire-size bias correction to TCR pairs. To estimate false discovery rates, a later analysis permuted the HLA or CMV assignments 20 times. In a later analysis, co-occurring TCRs were grouped using DBSCAN, and TCRdist sequence similarity was added for clustering within HLA-allele-positive subsets. Repertoires with fewer than 30,000 or more than 120,000 public chains, plus five repertoires with anomalous nucleotide sharing, were excluded from co-occurrence clustering. As stored in TCRdb, this immuneACCESS dataset retains in-frame rearrangements with V and J assigned. A fraction of the clones does not appear; measured against another copy, unresolved V genes explain less than half of the discrepancy, and the remainder lacks a known reason. The V and J calls and clone size are taken from that table; D and trimming were inferred from the DNA. The sample includes roughly 160,000 clones, with approximately 85% observed a single time. 9.5% to 12% of the sample is in the top ten clones.

The cohort comprised around 700 healthy bone marrow donors. All cohort members were sampled while nominally healthy, although unrecorded immune exposures were likely present. The donor tested CMV seropositive, placing the donor among the 289 seropositive members of the cohort. Each donor provided a peripheral blood sample, and peripheral blood mononuclear cells were used for TCR beta sequencing. The Qiagen DNeasy Blood Extraction Kit was used to extract genomic DNA from the blood cell samples. Trimming costs V 3 bases and J 4 bases, and their ends lie 18 bases apart. Measured from the cysteine to the phenylalanine, the CDR3 is 17 residues long. The read is trimmed to its CDR3 DNA, 51 bases read in frame from base 1. CDR1 MGHDK and CDR2 SYGVNS were looked up in the germline V gene. As to this clone: Its cognate antigen has yet to be identified. Base-call qualities are not available, and no considerably larger clone is one nucleotide away.

Sequenced material: PBMCs. Recombination connected TRBV25-1 to TRBJ2-2; no confident D gene assignment can be made. This TCR was sampled from a man aged 50-59 years in good health and CMV-seropositive. The sequenced DNA is TGTGCCAGCAGTGATACGTCATTTGGTAGTGGCACCGGGGAGCTGTTTTTT. This encodes CASSDTSFGSGTGELFF.